This record concerns one T cell receptor beta chain sequence. The sample belongs to a study of blood T cell repertoires in COVID-19. V was clipped by 0 bases and J by 0 bases, with 4 bases between them. This CDR3 comprises 14 residues. Looked up from germline, CDR1 is SGHRS and CDR2 is YFSETQ. Sequencing used immunoSEQ multiplex PCR; TCRdb keeps in-frame clones, though not all of them. This repertoire shows roughly 50,000 clones, about nine tenths found once; its top ten account for roughly 2.5%. The TCR originated in a woman older than 75 with COVID-19, enrolled during active disease. J is TRBJ1-3 and V is TRBV5-1; D not certain. Specimen: peripheral blood. CDR3 in DNA: TGCGCCAGCAGCTTGGACAACTCTGGAAACACCATATATTTT. This sequence encodes CASSLDNSGNTIYF.